Sequencing of this TCR beta chain was carried out in a study of regulatory T cells in long-lasting Graves disease. Study summary: Those with persistent Graves' disease had received antithyroid drugs for over 5 years with positive TSH receptor antibodies. Study-wide results and limits: Only peripheral blood was studied, not thyroid tissue. Newly diagnosed disease favored TRBV20-1 and TRBJ2-1 over persistent disease.

Time point meaning: persistent/refractory GD, antithyroid drugs over 5 years with positive TRAb. Making the TCR library involved RNA that had been extracted from PBMCs. Into tubes containing EDTA, approximately 9 milliliters of peripheral blood were drawn. This clonotype was found a few times. Its antigen is currently unknown. Arm-PCR of CDR3 regions and iRepertoire HTBI primers were the basis on which TCR beta libraries were built. Each CDR3 protein is one row after TCRdb ran MiXCR on the multiplex PCR reads. The sample contains around 450,000 distinct CDR3 sequences, 20% to 25% of which appear only once. The trim removed 6 bases at V and 5 bases at J, leaving 14 bases unmatched. The CDR3 length is 16 residues.

The clonotype comes from a female donor with Graves disease. The source was peripheral blood mononuclear cells (PBMCs), collected when the disease was refractory, from a patient treated with antithyroid drugs. The gene calls are TRBV12-3 or TRBV12-4 and TRBJ2-7, with 9 bases aligning to TRBD1. CDR3 DNA sequence: TGTGCCAGCAGGCGGAACGCCGGGACAGGGAGAAACGAGCAGTACTTC. This encodes CASRRNAGTGRNEQYF.